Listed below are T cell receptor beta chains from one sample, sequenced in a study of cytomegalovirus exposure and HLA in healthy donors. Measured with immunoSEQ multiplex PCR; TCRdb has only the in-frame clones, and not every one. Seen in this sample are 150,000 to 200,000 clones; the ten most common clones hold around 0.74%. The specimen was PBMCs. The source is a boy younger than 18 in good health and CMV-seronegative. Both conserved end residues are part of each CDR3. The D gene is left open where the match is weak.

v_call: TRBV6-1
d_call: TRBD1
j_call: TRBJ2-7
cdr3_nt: TGTGCCAGCAGTGAGGCGAGGACAGGGTTCTACGAGCAGTACTTC
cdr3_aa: CASSEARTGFYEQYF

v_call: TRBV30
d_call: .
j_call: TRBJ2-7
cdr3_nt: TGTGCCTGGAGCGGACAGACCTACGAGCAGTACTTC
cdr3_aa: CAWSGQTYEQYF

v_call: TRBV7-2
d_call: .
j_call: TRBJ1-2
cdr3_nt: TGTGCCAGCAGCTTAAGGGGGAGGGCTAACTATGGCTACACCTTC
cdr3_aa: CASSLRGRANYGYTF

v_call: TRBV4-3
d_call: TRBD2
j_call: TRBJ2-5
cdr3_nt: TGCGCCAGCAGCCAACGTCTAGCGGGGGGGGAAGAGACCCAGTACTTC
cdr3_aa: CASSQRLAGGEETQYF

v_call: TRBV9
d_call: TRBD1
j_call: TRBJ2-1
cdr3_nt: TGTGCCAGCACGGGACAGGGGGGGTACAATGAGCAGTTCTTC
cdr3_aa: CASTGQGGYNEQFF

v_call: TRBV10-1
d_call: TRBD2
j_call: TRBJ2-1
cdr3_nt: TGCGCCAGCAGACTCTGCCTGGGGGGGATTCACAATGAGCAGTTCTTC
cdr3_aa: CASRLCLGGIHNEQFF

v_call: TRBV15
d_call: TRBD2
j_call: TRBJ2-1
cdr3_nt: TGTGCCACCAATACCCCGGGACTAGGAAGCAATGAGCAGTTCTTC
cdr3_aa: CATNTPGLGSNEQFF

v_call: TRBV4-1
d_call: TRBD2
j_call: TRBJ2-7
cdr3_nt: TGCGCCAGCAGCGACAACCGCCGGGGGGATACCTACGAGCAGTACTTC
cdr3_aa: CASSDNRRGDTYEQYF

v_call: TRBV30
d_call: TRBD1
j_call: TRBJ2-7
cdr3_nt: TGTGCCTGGAGGACAGGGGTCCACGAGCAGTACTTC
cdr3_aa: CAWRTGVHEQYF

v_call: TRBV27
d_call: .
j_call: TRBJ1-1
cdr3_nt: TGTGCCAGCACGGGGGGCCAGAACACTGAAGCTTTCTTT
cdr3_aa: CASTGGQNTEAFF